The clone carrying this T cell receptor (beta chain) was counted at least ten times. This entry belongs to a study of T-cell reconstitution after alpha-beta-depleted transplantation in children. CDR1 SGHKS and CDR2 YYEKEE come from the germline V gene (reference sequence). The CDR3 extends over 11 amino acids. V shed 7 bases and J shed 5 bases, with 6 bases lying between them. Unique molecular identifiers were used to barcode this TCRbeta library. TCRdb re-analysed the PCR reads in MiXCR, keeping a single row per CDR3 protein. The sample contains some 150,000 distinct CDR3 sequences, roughly 9% of which appear only once.

J is TRBJ2-2 and V is TRBV5-5; D is uncertain. The material was PBMCs, mostly from graft donor cells, obtained 180 days after TCRalphabeta/CD19-depleted stem cell transplant. The clonotype comes from a female patient aged 2-9 years who had a stem cell transplant for congenital amegakaryocytic thrombocytopenia, so the T cells may come from the graft donor. The chain's CDR3 is CASVGTGELFF. CDR3 nucleotides: TGTGCCAGCGTGGGAACCGGGGAGCTGTTTTTT.